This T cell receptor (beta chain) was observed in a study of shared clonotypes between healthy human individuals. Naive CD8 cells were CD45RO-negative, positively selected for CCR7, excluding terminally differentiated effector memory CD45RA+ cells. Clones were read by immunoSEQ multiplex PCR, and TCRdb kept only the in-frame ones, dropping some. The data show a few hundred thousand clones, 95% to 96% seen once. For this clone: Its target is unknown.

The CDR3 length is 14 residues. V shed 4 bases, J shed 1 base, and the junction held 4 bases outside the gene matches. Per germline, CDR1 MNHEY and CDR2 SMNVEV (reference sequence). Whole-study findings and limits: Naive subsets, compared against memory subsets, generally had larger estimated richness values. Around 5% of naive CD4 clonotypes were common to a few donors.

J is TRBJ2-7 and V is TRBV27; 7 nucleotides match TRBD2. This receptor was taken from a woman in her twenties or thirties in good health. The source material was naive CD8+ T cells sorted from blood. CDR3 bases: TGTGCCAGCAGTTCGGGGGGACCTTCCTACGAGCAGTACTTC. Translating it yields CASSSGGPSYEQYF.